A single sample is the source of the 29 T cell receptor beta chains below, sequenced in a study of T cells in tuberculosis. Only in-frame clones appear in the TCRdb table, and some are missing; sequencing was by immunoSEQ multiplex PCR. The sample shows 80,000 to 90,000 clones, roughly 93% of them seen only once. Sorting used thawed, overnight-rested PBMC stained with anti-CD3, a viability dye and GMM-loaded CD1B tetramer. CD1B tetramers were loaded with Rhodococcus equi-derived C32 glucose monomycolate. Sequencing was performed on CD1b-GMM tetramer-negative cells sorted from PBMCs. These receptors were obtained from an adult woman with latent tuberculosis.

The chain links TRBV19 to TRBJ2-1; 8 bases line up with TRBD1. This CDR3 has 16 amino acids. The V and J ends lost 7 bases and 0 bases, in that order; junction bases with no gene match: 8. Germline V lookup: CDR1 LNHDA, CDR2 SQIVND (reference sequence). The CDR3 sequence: CASNSGGASSYNEQFF. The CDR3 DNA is TGTGCCAGTAACTCAGGGGGCGCGAGCTCCTACAATGAGCAGTTCTTC.

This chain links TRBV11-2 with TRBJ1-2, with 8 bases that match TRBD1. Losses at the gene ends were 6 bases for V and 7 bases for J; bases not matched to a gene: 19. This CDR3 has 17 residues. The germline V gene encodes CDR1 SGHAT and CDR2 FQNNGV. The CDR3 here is CASRGNDRGSASAGYTF. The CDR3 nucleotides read TGTGCCAGCAGGGGTAACGACAGGGGATCGGCTAGTGCTGGCTACACCTTC.

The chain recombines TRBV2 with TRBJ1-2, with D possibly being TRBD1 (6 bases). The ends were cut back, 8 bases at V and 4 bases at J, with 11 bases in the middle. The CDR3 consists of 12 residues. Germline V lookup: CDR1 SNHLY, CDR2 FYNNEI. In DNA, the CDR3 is TGTGCCAGCTTAGGGGGGGTCTATGGCTACACCTTC. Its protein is CASLGGVYGYTF.

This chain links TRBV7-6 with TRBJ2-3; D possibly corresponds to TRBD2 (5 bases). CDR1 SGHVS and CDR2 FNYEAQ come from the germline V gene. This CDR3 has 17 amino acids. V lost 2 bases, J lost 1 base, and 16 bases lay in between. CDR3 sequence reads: CASSLSGRGLGTDTQYF. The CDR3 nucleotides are TGTGCCAGCAGCTTATCTGGTCGCGGGTTAGGCACAGATACGCAGTATTTT.

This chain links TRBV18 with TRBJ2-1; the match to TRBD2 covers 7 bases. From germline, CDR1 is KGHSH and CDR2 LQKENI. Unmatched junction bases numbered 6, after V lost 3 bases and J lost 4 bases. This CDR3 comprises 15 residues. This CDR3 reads CASSPPRGVYNEQFF. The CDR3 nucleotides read TGTGCCAGCTCACCCCCCCGGGGGGTATACAATGAGCAGTTCTTC.

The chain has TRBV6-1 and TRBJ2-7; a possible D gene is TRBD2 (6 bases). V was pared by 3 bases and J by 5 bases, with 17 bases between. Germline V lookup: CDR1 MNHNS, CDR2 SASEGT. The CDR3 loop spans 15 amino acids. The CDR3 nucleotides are TGTGCCAGCAGTGAGGGGGGAAGGCCCCTCGACGAGCAGTACTTC. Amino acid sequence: CASSEGGRPLDEQYF.

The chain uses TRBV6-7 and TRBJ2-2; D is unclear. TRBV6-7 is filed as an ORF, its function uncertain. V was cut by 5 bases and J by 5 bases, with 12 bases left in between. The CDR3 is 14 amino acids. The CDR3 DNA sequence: TGTGCCAGCAGTGCCCGGGTGCTTACCGGGGAGCTGTTTTTT. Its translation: CASSARVLTGELFF.

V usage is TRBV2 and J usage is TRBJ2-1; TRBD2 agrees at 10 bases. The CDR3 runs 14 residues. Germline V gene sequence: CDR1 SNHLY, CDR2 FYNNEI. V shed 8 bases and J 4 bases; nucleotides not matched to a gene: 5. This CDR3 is CASGAAGGYNEQFF. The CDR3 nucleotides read TGTGCCAGCGGGGCAGCGGGGGGGTACAATGAGCAGTTCTTC.

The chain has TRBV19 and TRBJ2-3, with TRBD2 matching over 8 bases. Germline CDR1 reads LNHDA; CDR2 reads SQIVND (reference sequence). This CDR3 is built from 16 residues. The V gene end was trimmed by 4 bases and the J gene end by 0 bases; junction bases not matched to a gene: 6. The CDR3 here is CASSRAGGPSTDTQYF. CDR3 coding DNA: TGTGCCAGTAGTAGGGCGGGGGGCCCTAGCACAGATACGCAGTATTTT.

CDR3 nucleotide sequence: TGTGCCAGCAGCTTATTTAGGGGAAACACCGGGGAGCTGTTTTTT. Its protein product is CASSLFRGNTGELFF. The chain recombines TRBV7-3 with TRBJ2-2, with a weak D call TRBD1 (5 bases). The V end was cut by 2 bases, the J end by 2 bases, with 9 bases between. The length of the CDR3 is 15 residues. CDR1 is SGHTA and CDR2 is FQGTGA in the germline V gene.

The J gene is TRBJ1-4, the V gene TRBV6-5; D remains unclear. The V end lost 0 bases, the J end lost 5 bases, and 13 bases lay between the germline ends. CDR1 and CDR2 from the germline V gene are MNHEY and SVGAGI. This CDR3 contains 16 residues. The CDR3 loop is CASSYSGPAGNEKLFF. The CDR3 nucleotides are TGTGCCAGCAGTTACTCGGGCCCCGCGGGGAATGAAAAACTGTTTTTT.

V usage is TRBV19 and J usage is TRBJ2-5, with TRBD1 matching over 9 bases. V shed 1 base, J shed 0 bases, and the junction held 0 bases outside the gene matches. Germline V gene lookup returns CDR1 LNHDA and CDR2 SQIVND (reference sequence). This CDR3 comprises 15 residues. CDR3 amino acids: CASSIGTGDQETQYF. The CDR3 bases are TGTGCCAGTAGTATAGGGACAGGGGACCAAGAGACCCAGTACTTC.

CDR3 sequence (DNA): TGTGCCATCCAGGGACAGGACACTGAAGCTTTCTTT. Its translation is CAIQGQDTEAFF. The gene calls are TRBV10-3 and TRBJ1-1; 8 bases map to TRBD1. CDR3 length equals 12 residues. The V and J ends lost 8 bases and 3 bases, in that order; junction bases with no gene match: 2. Germline-derived CDR1 and CDR2 are ENHRY and SYGVKD.

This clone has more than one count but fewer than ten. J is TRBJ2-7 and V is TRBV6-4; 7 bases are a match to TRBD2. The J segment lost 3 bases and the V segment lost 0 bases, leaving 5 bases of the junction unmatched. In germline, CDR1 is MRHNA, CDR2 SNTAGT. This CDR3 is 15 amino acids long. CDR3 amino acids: CASSDSWDYLYEQYV. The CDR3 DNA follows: TGTGCCAGCAGTGACTCATGGGACTATCTCTACGAGCAGTACGTC.

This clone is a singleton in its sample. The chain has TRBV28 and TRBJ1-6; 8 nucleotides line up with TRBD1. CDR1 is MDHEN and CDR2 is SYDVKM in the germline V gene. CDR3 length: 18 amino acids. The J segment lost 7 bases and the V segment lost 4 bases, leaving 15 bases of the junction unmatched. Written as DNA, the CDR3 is TGTGCCAGCAGTTCGATCCCGTTAAGACAGGGGTGGAATTCACCCCTCCACTTT. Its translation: CASSSIPLRQGWNSPLHF.

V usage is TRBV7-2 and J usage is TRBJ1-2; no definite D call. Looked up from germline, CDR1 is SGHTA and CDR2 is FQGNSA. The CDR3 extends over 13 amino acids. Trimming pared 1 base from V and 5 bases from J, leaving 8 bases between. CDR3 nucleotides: TGTGCCAGCAGCTTAGACAGCCGGTATGGCTACACCTTC. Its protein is CASSLDSRYGYTF. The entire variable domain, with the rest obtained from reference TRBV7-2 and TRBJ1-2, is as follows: GAGVSQSPSNKVTEKGKDVELRCDPISGHTALYWYRQSLGQGLEFLIYFQGNSAPDKSGLPSDRFSAERTGGSVSTLTIQRTQQEDSAVYLCASSLDSRYGYTFGSGTRLTVV.

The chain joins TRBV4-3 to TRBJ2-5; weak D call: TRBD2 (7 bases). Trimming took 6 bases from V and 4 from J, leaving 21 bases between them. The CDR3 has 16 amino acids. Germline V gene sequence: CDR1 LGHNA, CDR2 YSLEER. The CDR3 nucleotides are TGCGCCAGCAGTCAAACGGGGGGCGGTTTGGGAGAGACCCAGTACTTC. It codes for CASSQTGGGLGETQYF.

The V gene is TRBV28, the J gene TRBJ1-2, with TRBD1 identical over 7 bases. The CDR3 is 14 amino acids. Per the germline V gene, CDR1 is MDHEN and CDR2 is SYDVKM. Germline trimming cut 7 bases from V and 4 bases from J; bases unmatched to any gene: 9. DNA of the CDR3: TGTGCCAGCACTCAGGGGGTAGAACTCTATGGCTACACCTTC. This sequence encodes CASTQGVELYGYTF.

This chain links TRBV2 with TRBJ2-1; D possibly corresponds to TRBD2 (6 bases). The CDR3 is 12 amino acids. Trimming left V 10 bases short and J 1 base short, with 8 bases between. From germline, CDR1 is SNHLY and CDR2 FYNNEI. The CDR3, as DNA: TGTGCCAACGGGAGATCCTACAATGAGCAGTTCTTC. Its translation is CANGRSYNEQFF. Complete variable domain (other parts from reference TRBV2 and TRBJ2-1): EPEVTQTPSHQVTQMGQEVILRCVPISNHLYFYWYRQILGQKVEFLVSFYNNEISEKSEIFDDQFSVERPDGSNFTLKIRSTKLEDSAMYFCANGRSYNEQFFGPGTRLTVL.

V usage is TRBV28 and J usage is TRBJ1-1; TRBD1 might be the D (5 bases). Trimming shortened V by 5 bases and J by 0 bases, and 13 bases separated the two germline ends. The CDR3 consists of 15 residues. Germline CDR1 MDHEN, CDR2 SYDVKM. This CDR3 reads CASSVGGGMNTEAFF. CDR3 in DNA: TGTGCCAGCAGTGTGGGTGGGGGGATGAACACTGAAGCTTTCTTT.

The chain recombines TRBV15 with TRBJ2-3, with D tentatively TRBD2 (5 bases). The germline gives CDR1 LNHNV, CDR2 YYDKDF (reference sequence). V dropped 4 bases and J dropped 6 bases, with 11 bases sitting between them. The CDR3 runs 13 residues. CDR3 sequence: CATSTERTDTQYF. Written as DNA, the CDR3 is TGTGCCACCAGCACGGAGCGGACGGATACGCAGTATTTT. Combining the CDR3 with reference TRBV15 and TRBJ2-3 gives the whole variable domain DAMVIQNPRYQVTQFGKPVTLSCSQTLNHNVMYWYQQKSSQAPKLLFHYYDKDFNNEADTPDNFQSRRPNTSFCFLDIRSPGLGDTAMYLCATSTERTDTQYFGPGTRLTVL.

The CDR3 is CASSISRDTQYF. The CDR3 DNA reads as TGTGCCAGCAGCATTAGTAGAGATACGCAGTATTTT. V usage is TRBV9 and J usage is TRBJ2-3; no reliable D call. Between the trimmed V and J ends, which lost 4 bases and 5 bases, there was a span of 8 bases. Germline V gives CDR1 SGDLS, CDR2 YYNGEE. The CDR3 length is 12 residues.

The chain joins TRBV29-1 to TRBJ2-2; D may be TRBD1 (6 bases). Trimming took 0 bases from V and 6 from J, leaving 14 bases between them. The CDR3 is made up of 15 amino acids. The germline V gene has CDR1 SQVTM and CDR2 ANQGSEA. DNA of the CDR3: TGCAGCGTTGAAGAGAGGGGGATTTTCGCCGGGGAGCTGTTTTTT. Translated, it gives CSVEERGIFAGELFF.

CDR3 amino acids: CASSLAGGDGYTF. CDR3 DNA sequence: TGCGCCAGCAGCTTGGCGGGAGGGGACGGCTACACCTTC. The rearrangement links TRBV5-1 to TRBJ1-2; possible D gene TRBD1, 5 bases. Trimming shortened V by 0 bases and J by 8 bases, and 11 bases separated the two germline ends. Germline values: CDR1 SGHRS, CDR2 YFSETQ. The CDR3 extends over 13 amino acids.

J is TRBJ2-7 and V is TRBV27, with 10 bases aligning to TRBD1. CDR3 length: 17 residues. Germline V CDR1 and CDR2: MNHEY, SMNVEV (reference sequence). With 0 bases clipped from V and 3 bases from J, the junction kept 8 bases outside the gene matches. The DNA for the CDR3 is TGTGCCAGCAGTTTATCGGGCCTTTGGGACAGGGGCTACGAGCAGTACTTC. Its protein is CASSLSGLWDRGYEQYF.

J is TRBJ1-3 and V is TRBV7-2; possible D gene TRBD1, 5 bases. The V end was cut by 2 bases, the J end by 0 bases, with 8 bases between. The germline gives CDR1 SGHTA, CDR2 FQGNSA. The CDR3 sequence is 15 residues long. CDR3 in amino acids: CASSLQGYSGNTIYF. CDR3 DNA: TGTGCCAGCAGCTTACAGGGTTACTCTGGAAACACCATATATTTT. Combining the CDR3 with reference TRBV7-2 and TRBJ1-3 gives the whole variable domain GAGVSQSPSNKVTEKGKDVELRCDPISGHTALYWYRQSLGQGLEFLIYFQGNSAPDKSGLPSDRFSAERTGGSVSTLTIQRTQQEDSAVYLCASSLQGYSGNTIYFGEGSWLTVV.

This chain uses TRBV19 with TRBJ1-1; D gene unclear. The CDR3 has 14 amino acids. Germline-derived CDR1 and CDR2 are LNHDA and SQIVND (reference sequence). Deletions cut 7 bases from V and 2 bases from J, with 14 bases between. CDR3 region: CASTPDGINTEAFF. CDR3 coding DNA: TGTGCCAGTACCCCGGACGGGATTAACACTGAAGCTTTCTTT.

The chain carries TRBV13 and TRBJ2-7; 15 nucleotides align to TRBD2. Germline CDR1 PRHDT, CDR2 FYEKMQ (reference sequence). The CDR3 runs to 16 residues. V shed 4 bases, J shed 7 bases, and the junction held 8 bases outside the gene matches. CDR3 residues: CASSSRTSGGAGEQYF. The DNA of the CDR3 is TGTGCCAGCAGCTCCAGGACTAGCGGGGGGGCGGGGGAGCAGTACTTC.

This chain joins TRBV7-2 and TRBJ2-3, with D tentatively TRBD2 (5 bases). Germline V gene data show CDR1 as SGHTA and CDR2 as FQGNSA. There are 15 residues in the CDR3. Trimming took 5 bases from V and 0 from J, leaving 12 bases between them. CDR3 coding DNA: TGTGCCAGCAGCCGGGGTACACTTAGCACAGATACGCAGTATTTT. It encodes CASSRGTLSTDTQYF. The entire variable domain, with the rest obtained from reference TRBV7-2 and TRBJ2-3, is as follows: GAGVSQSPSNKVTEKGKDVELRCDPISGHTALYWYRQSLGQGLEFLIYFQGNSAPDKSGLPSDRFSAERTGGSVSTLTIQRTQQEDSAVYLCASSRGTLSTDTQYFGPGTRLTVL.